Below are 12 T cell receptor beta chains sequenced from a single sample in a study of cytomegalovirus exposure and HLA in healthy donors. The PCR contained 60 Vbeta and 13 Jbeta primers. The table came from immunoSEQ multiplex PCR; TCRdb's copy has only in-frame clones and leaves some out. The sample consists of some 120,000 clones, 80% to 85% of them appearing once. Sequencing was done on a sample of PBMCs. The receptors originated from a human donor in good health.

This chain links TRBV19 with TRBJ2-7; TRBD1 matches 11 bases. CDR1 and CDR2 from the germline V gene are LNHDA and SQIVND (reference sequence). J was trimmed by 7 bases and V by 7 bases; bases with no gene match: 12. The CDR3 covers 15 residues. The CDR3 loop reads CASTKDRGRTGEQYF. CDR3 bases: TGTGCCAGTACTAAGGACAGGGGGCGCACCGGGGAGCAGTACTTC.

This clone was detected once. The chain carries TRBV5-8 and TRBJ1-5; weak D call: TRBD1 (6 bases). The germline V gene has CDR1 SGHTS and CDR2 YDEGEE. V was shortened by 6 bases and J by 7 bases, with 23 bases between the two germline ends. The CDR3 contains 16 residues. CDR3 sequence reads: CASMGGLIGGLQPQHF. The DNA for the CDR3 is TGTGCCAGCATGGGGGGGTTGATCGGGGGCTTGCAGCCCCAGCATTTT.

The V call is TRBV7-2, the J call TRBJ1-2, with 12 bases lining up with TRBD1. V trimming: 5 bases; J trimming: 2 bases; junction bases outside the gene matches: 6. This CDR3 spans 16 amino acids. Germline values: CDR1 SGHTA, CDR2 FQGNSA. This CDR3 is CASSAPGQGANYGYTF. For the CDR3, the DNA is TGTGCCAGCAGCGCCCCGGGACAGGGGGCCAACTATGGCTACACCTTC.

The CDR3 reads CASSQGENQGAVREQYF. The DNA for the CDR3 is TGTGCCAGCAGCCAAGGAGAAAATCAGGGGGCGGTTAGGGAGCAGTACTTC. V usage is TRBV14 and J usage is TRBJ2-7; 8 bases agree with TRBD1. V shed 1 base, J shed 7 bases, and the junction held 15 bases outside the gene matches. There are 17 residues in the CDR3. CDR1 and CDR2 from the germline V gene are SGHDN and FVKESK.

The CDR3 reads CASSLFARGGTDTQYF. CDR3 nucleotide sequence: TGTGCCAGCAGTTTATTTGCGCGGGGGGGCACAGATACGCAGTATTTT. The V and J genes are TRBV27 and TRBJ2-3, with 8 nucleotides matching TRBD2. V lost 1 base to trimming and J lost 1 base; unmatched junction nucleotides: 4. Per the germline V gene, CDR1 is MNHEY and CDR2 is SMNVEV (reference sequence). The CDR3 sequence is 16 residues long.

This chain connects TRBV7-6 to TRBJ2-2, with a tentative D call TRBD2 (5 bases). This CDR3 comprises 13 residues. Trimming took off 10 bases at V and 7 bases at J, with 16 bases between the two ends. Germline CDR1 and CDR2: SGHVS and FNYEAQ. The CDR3 coding sequence is TGTGCCACGCGGCGGGTAGTTGGCGGGGAGCTGTTTTTT. Translating gives CATRRVVGGELFF.

This clone has only one observation. This chain connects TRBV19 to TRBJ1-5; D may be TRBD1 (5 bases). Trimming shortened V by 5 bases and J by 6 bases, and 26 bases separated the two germline ends. Germline V gene sequence: CDR1 LNHDA, CDR2 SQIVND (reference sequence). The CDR3 spans 18 residues. The chain's CDR3 is CASSGSNSGTATPQPQHF. As DNA, the CDR3 is TGTGCCAGTAGTGGTTCAAACTCCGGGACTGCTACTCCTCAGCCCCAGCATTTT.

The V and J genes are TRBV4-2 and TRBJ2-1; D not certain. The V gene's germline CDR1 is LGHNA and CDR2 YNFKEQ. The germline V and J ends were trimmed by 0 bases and 6 bases, with 6 bases remaining between them. The CDR3 totals 13 residues. Here the CDR3 DNA reads TGTGCCAGCAGCCAAGACCCGGGCAATGAGCAGTTCTTC. Translated: CASSQDPGNEQFF.

This rearrangement joins TRBV4-2 to TRBJ2-3; TRBD2 matches at 8 bases. CDR3 length: 18 amino acids. The junction had 14 bases not matched to a gene; V was cut back by 3 bases and J by 3 bases. Germline values: CDR1 LGHNA, CDR2 YNFKEQ. The CDR3 DNA is TGTGCCAGCAGCCATGGAAAGCGTAGCGGGGTCAGTACAGATACGCAGTATTTT. This encodes CASSHGKRSGVSTDTQYF.

The chain is built from TRBV6-5 and TRBJ1-2; TRBD1 aligns across 9 bases. J gave up 2 bases and V 5 bases, and 6 bases lay outside the gene matches. The V gene's germline CDR1 is MNHEY and CDR2 SVGAGI. This CDR3 has 15 amino acids. The CDR3 loop is CASSPRTGVNYGYTF. CDR3 nucleotides: TGTGCCAGCAGTCCCAGGACAGGGGTCAACTATGGCTACACCTTC.

The V gene is TRBV7-2, the J gene TRBJ1-2; 7 nucleotides align to TRBD1. J lost 7 bases, V lost 1 base, and 6 bases had no gene match. This CDR3 contains 14 residues. CDR1 and CDR2 (germline): SGHTA, FQGNSA. The CDR3 bases are TGTGCCAGCAGCTTAGTGGCAGGGGGTTCTGGCTACACCTTC. This gives the protein CASSLVAGGSGYTF.

This clone was observed a few times. The V and J genes are TRBV19 and TRBJ1-6, with a tentative D call TRBD1 (5 bases). Looked up from germline, CDR1 is LNHDA and CDR2 is SQIVND (reference sequence). Trimming removed 5 bases at V and 10 bases at J, with 9 bases between. The CDR3 has 12 amino acids. CDR3 residues: CASSARESPLHF. The CDR3 DNA reads TGTGCCAGTAGTGCCAGGGAATCACCCCTCCACTTT.